This T cell receptor beta chain was sequenced during a study of blood T cell repertoires in COVID-19. Trimming cost V 4 bases and J 6 bases; bases outside gene matches: 11. The germline V gene encodes CDR1 SQVTM and CDR2 ANQGSEA. The CDR3 runs to 14 residues. Original analysis: Reference gene primer amplification gave estimated nucleated cell counts. Clones were sequenced by immunoSEQ multiplex PCR, and TCRdb holds only the in-frame ones, with some missing. The DNA gave D and trimming, while V, J and clone size come from that table. The table records 250,000 to 300,000 clones, approximately 91% of them present only once. Allocation to cohorts depended on clinical history reported by the participants. Recovered status in Cohort 3 required two negative PCRs, clearance, or symptom resolution.

Material: PBMCs or T cells enriched from blood (not recorded which). The sequence came from a woman aged 40 to 50 who had recovered from COVID-19. The genes are TRBV29-1 and TRBJ1-1; 7 bases agree with TRBD1. In DNA, the CDR3 is TGCAGCGTTGCAGATGACAGGGTGAAGCCTGAAGCTTTCTTT. Encoded protein: CSVADDRVKPEAFF.